One sample yielded the 18 T cell receptor beta chains listed below, sequenced in a study of T-cell reconstitution after alpha-beta-depleted transplantation in children. Using unique molecular identifiers, the investigators prepared the TCRbeta library. In TCRdb, the PCR reads were re-called with MiXCR into one record per CDR3 protein. Of some 290,000 distinct CDR3 sequences in the sample, 9.9% were seen once. The sample consisted of PBMCs from the stem cell graft donor, taken from the stem cell graft. The receptor set was obtained from a human donor who donated a stem cell graft to a child with SCID.

V and J are TRBV4-2 and TRBJ1-3, with 8 nucleotides matching TRBD1. Germline V gene data show CDR1 as LGHNA and CDR2 as YNFKEQ. V lost 1 base, J lost 0 bases, and 5 bases stayed unmatched. The CDR3 runs to 17 residues. The CDR3 DNA reads TGTGCCAGCAGCCAAGCTGGGACAGGCCTCTCTGGAAACACCATATATTTT. Translated: CASSQAGTGLSGNTIYF.

This clonotype has more than one count but fewer than ten. This sequence joins TRBV5-1 and TRBJ2-1, with D perhaps TRBD2 (7 bases). From germline, CDR1 is SGHRS and CDR2 YFSETQ. Trimming took 4 bases from V and 4 from J, leaving 21 bases between them. The CDR3 loop spans 17 amino acids. CDR3 residues: CASSLRAGALVYNEQFF. The CDR3 nucleotides are TGCGCCAGCAGCCTAAGGGCGGGGGCCTTAGTATACAATGAGCAGTTCTTC.

This clonotype has more than one count but fewer than ten. The rearrangement joins TRBV7-3 to TRBJ2-5; 7 bases fit TRBD1. The ends lost 6 bases at V and 4 bases at J; junction bases unmatched: 23. CDR3 length: 19 amino acids. CDR1 and CDR2 (germline): SGHTA, FQGTGA. The CDR3 nucleotides are TGTGCCAGCAGAGACCTTAACCCCCCAGGGGGTAACTGCGGAGAGACCCAGTACTTC. The encoded protein is CASRDLNPPGGNCGETQYF.

The table lists this clonotype with a few counts. This sequence joins TRBV18 and TRBJ2-7; TRBD1 matches 8 bases. V trimming: 2 bases; J trimming: 6 bases; junction bases outside the gene matches: 9. There are 15 residues in the CDR3. Germline V CDR1 and CDR2: KGHSH, LQKENI. CDR3 region: CASSPNGPGGAEQYF. In DNA form, the CDR3 reads TGTGCCAGCTCACCAAACGGACCAGGGGGCGCCGAGCAGTACTTC.

V usage is TRBV11-2 and J usage is TRBJ2-3, with TRBD2 identical over 10 bases. In germline, CDR1 is SGHAT, CDR2 FQNNGV. The CDR3 extends over 18 amino acids. Unmatched junction bases numbered 11, after V lost 5 bases and J lost 0 bases. The CDR3 DNA is TGTGCCAGCAGCGACGTCGGGACTAGCGTAACTAGCACAGATACGCAGTATTTT. Translation gives CASSDVGTSVTSTDTQYF. Full variable domain (outside the CDR3, taken from reference TRBV11-2 and TRBJ2-3): EAGVAQSPRYKIIEKRQSVAFWCNPISGHATLYWYQQILGQGPKLLIQFQNNGVVDDSQLPKDRFSAERLKGVDSTLKIQPAKLEDSAVYLCASSDVGTSVTSTDTQYFGPGTRLTVL.

The rearrangement uses TRBV6-1 and TRBJ2-5; 14 nucleotides match TRBD2. CDR3 length: 17 residues. Germline-derived CDR1 and CDR2 are MNHNS and SASEGT. V shed 0 bases, J shed 4 bases, and the junction held 4 bases outside the gene matches. The CDR3 reads CASSEATSGGAGETQYF. The CDR3 DNA reads as TGTGCCAGCAGTGAAGCGACTAGCGGGGGGGCGGGAGAGACCCAGTACTTC.

This chain joins TRBV20-1 and TRBJ1-5; D gene uncertain. V was shortened by 5 bases and J by 5 bases, with 13 bases between the two germline ends. The CDR3 length is 13 residues. CDR1 DFQATT and CDR2 SNEGSKA come from the germline V gene (reference sequence). CDR3 region: CSAGRSEDQPQHF. As DNA, the CDR3 is TGCAGTGCTGGGCGGTCGGAGGATCAGCCCCAGCATTTT.

CDR3 loop: CASTQDDYEQYF. DNA for the CDR3: TGTGCCAGCACACAGGATGACTACGAGCAGTACTTC. The chain is built from TRBV5-6 and TRBJ2-7, with D possibly TRBD1 on 5 matching bases. The CDR3 spans 12 residues. Trimming left V 6 bases short and J 3 bases short, with 10 bases between. The V gene's germline CDR1 is SGHDT and CDR2 YYEEEE.

This sequence joins TRBV7-2 and TRBJ1-1; D gene ambiguous. With 4 bases removed from V and 1 base from J, the gap between germline ends came to 10 bases. Germline V gene sequence: CDR1 SGHTA, CDR2 FQGNSA. The CDR3 sequence is 14 residues long. The CDR3, as DNA: TGTGCCAGCAGCTCGCAGCCTTCGAACACTGAAGCTTTCTTT. Translating gives CASSSQPSNTEAFF. Complete variable domain (other parts from reference TRBV7-2 and TRBJ1-1): GAGVSQSPSNKVTEKGKDVELRCDPISGHTALYWYRQSLGQGLEFLIYFQGNSAPDKSGLPSDRFSAERTGGSVSTLTIQRTQQEDSAVYLCASSSQPSNTEAFFGQGTRLTVV.

The chain joins TRBV9 to TRBJ2-7; D remains ambiguous. CDR3 length: 15 amino acids. Germline V gene data show CDR1 as SGDLS and CDR2 as YYNGEE. V lost 0 bases and J 6 bases, leaving 16 bases between the germline ends. The CDR3 sequence: CASSVASQSLGEQYF. Written as DNA, the CDR3 is TGTGCCAGCAGCGTAGCAAGCCAGTCCCTAGGCGAGCAGTACTTC.

Ten or more counts support this clonotype. DNA of the CDR3: TGTGCCAGCAGCCAAGTGCTAGGGGGCAATGAAGCTTTCTTT. This gives the protein CASSQVLGGNEAFF. The chain joins TRBV3-1 to TRBJ1-1; 7 nucleotides agree with TRBD1. Germline assignment: CDR1 LGHDT and CDR2 YNNKEL (reference sequence). This CDR3 contains 14 residues. V shed 1 base and J 7 bases; nucleotides not matched to a gene: 6. Drawing the rest from reference TRBV3-1 and TRBJ1-1, the complete variable domain is DTAVSQTPKYLVTQMGNDKSIKCEQNLGHDTMYWYKQDSKKFLKIMFSYNNKELIINETVPNRFSPKSPDKAHLNLHINSLELGDSAVYFCASSQVLGGNEAFFGQGTRLTVV.

This clonotype was observed a few times. The V call is TRBV7-6, the J call TRBJ2-5; possibly TRBD2 for D (6 bases). The CDR3 is 16 amino acids. In germline, CDR1 is SGHVS, CDR2 FNYEAQ. Deletions cut 6 bases from V and 4 bases from J, with 21 bases between. The chain's CDR3 is CASSAAGQGGGETQYF. CDR3 sequence (DNA): TGTGCCAGCAGTGCAGCCGGGCAGGGAGGAGGAGAGACCCAGTACTTC.

This clonotype turned up a few times. The rearrangement links TRBV7-2 to TRBJ2-5; D is unresolved. The CDR3 extends over 13 amino acids. Trimming removed 3 bases from V and 0 bases from J, with 5 bases in between. Germline loops: CDR1 SGHTA, CDR2 FQGNSA. In DNA, the CDR3 is TGTGCCAGCAGCTTGGTGTACCAAGAGACCCAGTACTTC. It translates to CASSLVYQETQYF.

This clonotype was seen at least ten times. The chain couples TRBV7-9 to TRBJ2-1; D is perhaps TRBD2 (7 bases). Germline-derived CDR1 and CDR2 are SEHNR and FQNEAQ (reference sequence). Trimming left V 6 bases short and J 5 bases short, with 14 bases between. The CDR3 is 14 residues long. The CDR3 spells CASRKGGLNNEQFF. CDR3 nucleotide sequence: TGTGCCAGCAGGAAGGGGGGGCTTAACAATGAGCAGTTCTTC.

This chain connects TRBV3-1 to TRBJ2-3; TRBD1 might be the D (5 bases). Deletions cut 0 bases from V and 7 bases from J, with 14 bases between. The CDR3 has 15 residues. Germline CDR1 reads LGHDT; CDR2 reads YNNKEL (reference sequence). As DNA, the CDR3 is TGTGCCAGCAGCCAAGAGGTGACATGGACACATACGCAGTATTTT. As protein: CASSQEVTWTHTQYF.

The gene calls are TRBV6-1 and TRBJ2-7; D is perhaps TRBD1 (5 bases). This CDR3 is built from 13 residues. Germline V gives CDR1 MNHNS, CDR2 SASEGT. Trimming took off 5 bases at V and 2 bases at J, with 10 bases between the two ends. CDR3 in DNA: TGTGCCAGCAGTATCCGACAGCCCTACGAGCAGTACTTC. Protein product: CASSIRQPYEQYF.

This sequence joins TRBV6-5 and TRBJ1-5; D is unclear. Trimming stripped 2 bases from V and 0 bases from J, with 14 bases between. Germline CDR1 MNHEY, CDR2 SVGAGI. This CDR3 contains 17 residues. The CDR3 protein is CASSYGSDNYSNQPQHF. The CDR3 nucleotides read TGTGCCAGCAGTTACGGATCGGATAATTATAGCAATCAGCCCCAGCATTTT.

This clonotype showed up just a few times. The chain recombines TRBV12-3 or TRBV12-4 with TRBJ2-3; D not resolved. The CDR3 spans 15 residues. The germline V and J ends were trimmed by 2 bases and 2 bases, with 11 bases remaining between them. CDR3 coding DNA: TGTGCCAGCAGTTTACGGGCAGGAGACACAGATACGCAGTATTTT. Its translation is CASSLRAGDTDTQYF.